The 16 T cell receptor beta chains reported below all come from one sample, sequenced in a study of PD-L1 blockade in urothelial cancer. Method: immunoSEQ multiplex PCR; TCRdb's copy keeps in-frame clones and lacks some. The sample consists of approximately 79,000 clones, around 90% of them appearing once. The material was PBMCs, obtained around atezolizumab (anti-PD-L1) treatment. The source of these receptors is a woman between 70 and 85 years old with urothelial cancer.

The V and J genes are TRBV5-1 and TRBJ2-1; the match to TRBD2 covers 10 bases. From germline, CDR1 is SGHRS and CDR2 YFSETQ. The CDR3 has 16 residues. Trimming removed 1 base from V and 5 bases from J; junction bases left unmatched: 6. CDR3 nucleotide sequence: TGCGCCAGCAGCTTGTCTGCTAGCGGGAGAAACAATGAGCAGTTCTTC. It is translated as CASSLSASGRNNEQFF.

This chain uses TRBV6-1 with TRBJ2-5; 8 bases align to TRBD1. This CDR3 contains 16 residues. V was clipped by 0 bases and J by 7 bases; unmatched bases: 10. Looked up from germline, CDR1 is MNHNS and CDR2 is SASEGT. DNA for the CDR3: TGTGCCAGCAGTGAAGCCGGCCAGGGGGCAGGTGGGACCCAGTACTTC. This codes for CASSEAGQGAGGTQYF.

The chain couples TRBV4-2 to TRBJ2-7; weak D call: TRBD1 (5 bases). The CDR3 contains 13 residues. Germline CDR1 reads LGHNA; CDR2 reads YNFKEQ. The V end was cut by 1 base, the J end by 6 bases, with 10 bases between. Here the CDR3 reads CASSQGQTGEQYF. CDR3 bases: TGTGCCAGCAGCCAAGGACAGACCGGCGAGCAGTACTTC.

The chain carries TRBV5-5 and TRBJ1-4; TRBD1 might be the D (6 bases). The CDR3 runs 14 residues. Germline V CDR1 and CDR2: SGHKS, YYEKEE (reference sequence). V shed 4 bases and J shed 8 bases, with 15 bases lying between them. The CDR3 coding sequence is TGTGCCAGCAGCGTTACAGGGAGTGAGGAAAAACTGTTTTTT. This codes for CASSVTGSEEKLFF.

The V gene is TRBV15, the J gene TRBJ2-7, with D possibly being TRBD2 (5 bases). This CDR3 region has 16 residues. With 3 bases removed from V and 2 bases from J, the gap between germline ends came to 17 bases. Germline V gene lookup returns CDR1 LNHNV and CDR2 YYDKDF (reference sequence). The chain's CDR3 is CATSRETGNNPYEQYF. In DNA, the CDR3 is TGTGCCACCAGCAGGGAAACCGGGAACAACCCCTACGAGCAGTACTTC. The variable domain in full, completed from reference TRBV15 and TRBJ2-7, reads DAMVIQNPRYQVTQFGKPVTLSCSQTLNHNVMYWYQQKSSQAPKLLFHYYDKDFNNEADTPDNFQSRRPNTSFCFLDIRSPGLGDTAMYLCATSRETGNNPYEQYFGPGTRLTVT.

The table lists this clone with a few counts. The genes are TRBV5-1 and TRBJ1-1, with 8 bases lining up with TRBD1. This CDR3 contains 13 residues. V lost 4 bases, J lost 9 bases, and 8 bases stayed unmatched. CDR1 SGHRS and CDR2 YFSETQ come from the germline V gene. The CDR3 nucleotides are TGCGCCAGCAGCCCTTATTCAGGGGGCCAAGCTTTCTTT. Translated: CASSPYSGGQAFF.

This clone was detected a few times. The chain uses TRBV4-1 and TRBJ1-1; 7 nucleotides agree with TRBD1. Looked up from germline, CDR1 is MGHRA and CDR2 is YSYEKL. The CDR3 extends over 15 amino acids. With V trimmed by 2 bases and J by 4 bases, 7 bases remained unmatched. The CDR3 region is CASSQPTGIGTEAFF. The CDR3 DNA reads TGCGCCAGCAGCCAACCGACAGGGATCGGCACTGAAGCTTTCTTT.

V and J are TRBV27 and TRBJ2-7; 14 nucleotides agree with TRBD2. CDR3 length: 18 residues. Germline V lookup: CDR1 MNHEY, CDR2 SMNVEV (reference sequence). Germline trimming cut 2 bases from V and 0 bases from J; bases unmatched to any gene: 6. The CDR3 nucleotides read TGTGCCAGCAGTTTAGGAAGACTAGCGGGGGGGTACTCCTACGAGCAGTACTTC. Residues: CASSLGRLAGGYSYEQYF.

The rearrangement uses TRBV7-9 and TRBJ1-1; 7 bases line up with TRBD1. The germline gives CDR1 SEHNR, CDR2 FQNEAQ (reference sequence). This CDR3 contains 15 residues. The trim removed 4 bases at V and 9 bases at J, leaving 14 bases unmatched. The CDR3 sequence: CASSSAGGATEKAFF. The CDR3 DNA follows: TGTGCCAGCAGCTCCGCAGGGGGAGCCACAGAAAAAGCTTTCTTT. Variable domain in full (rest from reference TRBV7-9 and TRBJ1-1): DTGVSQNPRHKITKRGQNVTFRCDPISEHNRLYWYRQTLGQGPEFLTYFQNEAQLEKSRLLSDRFSAERPKGSFSTLEIQRTEQGDSAMYLCASSSAGGATEKAFFGQGTRLTVV.

As DNA, the CDR3 is TGCGCCAGCAGCAAGGGCCTGGAACAGGGGGCCTACGAGCAGTACTTC. This translates into CASSKGLEQGAYEQYF. V and J are TRBV5-1 and TRBJ2-7; 8 nucleotides align to TRBD1. The junction had 11 bases not matched to a gene; V was cut back by 4 bases and J by 2 bases. CDR3 length: 16 amino acids. Germline CDR1 SGHRS, CDR2 YFSETQ.

V and J are TRBV30 and TRBJ2-5; 11 bases agree with TRBD2. The CDR3 totals 16 residues. Germline V lookup: CDR1 GTSNPN, CDR2 SVGIG (reference sequence). V shed 0 bases and J 4 bases; nucleotides not matched to a gene: 7. The CDR3 DNA reads TGTGCCTGGAGTGTCCGTAGAGGACTAGCGGGAGAGACCCAGTACTTC. Protein: CAWSVRRGLAGETQYF.

This clone was seen more than once but under ten times. J is TRBJ1-5 and V is TRBV2; D is possibly TRBD1 (5 bases). Between the trimmed V and J ends, which lost 3 bases and 4 bases, there was a span of 10 bases. The CDR3 is made up of 14 amino acids. Germline values: CDR1 SNHLY, CDR2 FYNNEI. This CDR3 reads CASSERQLNQPQHF. DNA of the CDR3: TGTGCCAGCAGTGAGCGACAGTTAAATCAGCCCCAGCATTTT.

This clone was observed a handful of times. The V and J genes are TRBV7-2 and TRBJ2-7, with D hard to call. The CDR3 sequence is 11 residues long. Germline V gene data show CDR1 as SGHTA and CDR2 as FQGNSA. V was clipped by 3 bases and J by 3 bases, with 3 bases between them. CDR3 nucleotides: TGTGCCAGCAGCTTCTACTACGAGCAGTACTTC. Amino acid sequence: CASSFYYEQYF.

This clone was counted at least ten times. The chain recombines TRBV28 with TRBJ2-1; TRBD2 matches 12 bases. This CDR3 has 19 residues. Germline V gene data show CDR1 as MDHEN and CDR2 as SYDVKM. Trimming cost V 5 bases and J 1 base; bases outside gene matches: 12. The DNA for the CDR3 is TGTGCCAGCAGTATTCTCAATGTACTAGCGGGAGGTTCCTACAATGAGCAGTTCTTC. It encodes CASSILNVLAGGSYNEQFF.

This rearrangement joins TRBV27 to TRBJ1-5; 8 nucleotides line up with TRBD1. J gave up 1 base and V 5 bases, and 7 bases lay outside the gene matches. Germline CDR1 MNHEY, CDR2 SMNVEV (reference sequence). The CDR3 totals 16 residues. In DNA form, the CDR3 reads TGTGCCAGCAGTCTCGGGACAGGCGGGAGCAATCAGCCCCAGCATTTT. This translates into CASSLGTGGSNQPQHF.

The chain couples TRBV19 to TRBJ2-3, with 11 bases lining up with TRBD2. There are 16 residues in the CDR3. CDR1 is LNHDA and CDR2 is SQIVND in the germline V gene (reference sequence). After removal of 4 bases from V and 4 bases from J, the junction contained 7 bases not matched to a gene. CDR3 sequence reads: CASSTSSGGRADTQYF. The CDR3 DNA is TGTGCCAGTAGTACTTCTAGCGGGGGGAGGGCAGATACGCAGTATTTT.